Sequencing of this TCR beta chain was carried out in a study of T cell changes during pregnancy in multiple sclerosis. The V end lost 10 bases, the J end lost 8 bases, and 14 bases lay between the germline ends. The CDR3 is 11 amino acids. Germline V gives CDR1 SNHLY, CDR2 FYNNEI. Profiled with immunoSEQ multiplex PCR; TCRdb holds only in-frame clones, not every one. The sample has about 38,000 clones, 85% to 95% seen once. The sequence derives from a female donor with multiple sclerosis, enrolled in a pregnancy study. The source was CD8+ T cells from peripheral blood mononuclear cells, collected in the third trimester of pregnancy. The chain recombines TRBV2 with TRBJ1-2; D gene unclear. The CDR3 loop reads CATVLLGGYTF. The CDR3 DNA sequence: TGTGCCACCGTTCTCTTGGGCGGCTACACCTTC.